A single sample gave rise to the 19 T cell receptor beta chains below, sequenced in a study of CD8 T cells in ankylosing spondylitis. TCRdb recomputed calls from the 5' RACE reads with MiXCR, one row per CDR3 protein. Among about 140,000 distinct CDR3 sequences, about 10% were seen once, and the ten largest hold about 3.8%. What was sequenced was blood, either unsorted or a sorted T cell fraction (not recorded which). All receptors come from a female donor with ankylosing spondylitis or in good health (not recorded which).

In this sample, this clonotype turned up many times. The rearrangement links TRBV18 to TRBJ2-5; D not certain. The CDR3 runs 13 residues. The V end lost 2 bases, the J end lost 5 bases, and 9 bases lay between the germline ends. CDR1 and CDR2 from the germline V gene are KGHSH and LQKENI. The CDR3, as DNA: TGTGCCAGCTCACCAGGGGTAGTCGAGACCCAGTACTTC. It encodes CASSPGVVETQYF. The complete variable domain, with remaining parts taken from reference TRBV18 and TRBJ2-5, reads NAGVMQNPRHLVRRRGQEARLRCSPMKGHSHVYWYRQLPEEGLKFMVYLQKENIIDESGMPKERFSAEFPKEGPSILRIQQVVRGDSAAYFCASSPGVVETQYFGPGTRLLVL.

There are many counts of this clonotype. The chain couples TRBV20-1 to TRBJ2-5; D may be TRBD2 (5 bases). V was cut by 3 bases and J by 2 bases, with 10 bases left in between. The V gene's germline CDR1 is DFQATT and CDR2 SNEGSKA (reference sequence). The CDR3 extends over 13 amino acids. The CDR3 here is CSAREVFQETQYF. CDR3 in DNA: TGCAGTGCTAGGGAGGTATTTCAAGAGACCCAGTACTTC.

J is TRBJ2-4 and V is TRBV11-2, with D possibly TRBD2 on 6 matching bases. The germline V gene encodes CDR1 SGHAT and CDR2 FQNNGV. CDR3 length equals 14 residues. V lost 1 base and J 9 bases, leaving 13 bases between the germline ends. CDR3 region: CASSLAGVFSIQYF. The CDR3 region has the DNA TGTGCCAGCAGCTTAGCGGGAGTTTTTAGCATTCAGTACTTC.

This clonotype was found many times. The CDR3 sequence: CASSRTGAYNEQFF. The CDR3 region has the DNA TGTGCCAGCAGCCGGACAGGGGCCTACAATGAGCAGTTCTTC. The chain is built from TRBV12-3 or TRBV12-4 and TRBJ2-1; 9 bases are a match to TRBD1. The trim removed 6 bases at V and 2 bases at J, leaving 2 bases unmatched. This CDR3 is built from 14 residues.

This clonotype was recorded many times. The gene calls are TRBV5-1 and TRBJ1-1; 8 bases are shared with TRBD1. The CDR3 is made up of 21 amino acids. CDR1 is SGHRS, CDR2 YFSETQ, per germline. The junction had 23 bases not matched to a gene; V was cut back by 4 bases and J by 0 bases. In nucleotides, the CDR3 is TGCGCCAGCAGCCCGGGTTTTCGACAGGGGCCCGCTTTAACACTGAACACTGAAGCTTTCTTT. This translates into CASSPGFRQGPALTLNTEAFF.

The table lists this clonotype with many counts. V and J are TRBV20-1 and TRBJ2-6; D is ambiguous. The CDR3 totals 14 residues. V lost 1 base, J lost 4 bases, and 8 bases lay in between. Germline V CDR1 and CDR2: DFQATT, SNEGSKA (reference sequence). CDR3 in DNA: TGCAGTGCTAGAGTAACTCAGGGGGCCAACGTCCTGACTTTC. Protein product: CSARVTQGANVLTF.

This clonotype was seen repeatedly, ten times or more. The V call is TRBV20-1, the J call TRBJ1-2, with TRBD1 as a possible D gene (6 bases). Trimming pared 2 bases from V and 8 bases from J, leaving 12 bases between. This CDR3 has 12 amino acids. Germline V lookup: CDR1 DFQATT, CDR2 SNEGSKA (reference sequence). This CDR3 is CSARKGGGGYTF. DNA for the CDR3: TGCAGTGCTAGAAAGGGGGGCGGGGGCTACACCTTC.

This clonotype was counted ten times or more. The chain uses TRBV6-1 and TRBJ2-5; 7 positions match TRBD2. J gave up 0 bases and V 7 bases, and 5 bases lay outside the gene matches. This CDR3 has 14 amino acids. Germline assignment: CDR1 MNHNS and CDR2 SASEGT. This chain's CDR3 is CASNLLADQETQYF. In nucleotides, the CDR3 is TGTGCCAGCAATCTTCTAGCGGACCAAGAGACCCAGTACTTC.

In the case of this clonotype: This could be a read error, since a much larger clone is one nucleotide away. The chain uses TRBV29-1 and TRBJ1-1; the D is unclear. CDR1 SQVTM and CDR2 ANQGSEA come from the germline V gene. The CDR3 totals 13 residues. CDR3 amino acids: CSARKFVHTEASF. In nucleotides, the CDR3 is TGCAGCGCCCGTAAGTTCGTACACACTGAAGCTTCCTTT.

This clonotype was picked up many times. The chain uses TRBV20-1 and TRBJ2-7, with D possibly being TRBD1 or TRBD2 (6 bases each). CDR3 length equals 18 residues. CDR1 and CDR2 from the germline V gene are DFQATT and SNEGSKA (reference sequence). V was shortened by 1 base and J by 2 bases, with 24 bases between the two germline ends. The CDR3 nucleotides are TGCAGTGCTAGAGCTGGATGGTTGGGGGGCCTCCCTGCCTACGAGCAGTACTTC. The encoded protein is CSARAGWLGGLPAYEQYF.

This clonotype was seen repeatedly, ten times or more. V gene TRBV5-1 combines with J gene TRBJ1-1; 7 positions match TRBD1. V was pared by 7 bases and J by 1 base, with 7 bases of the junction left unmatched. This CDR3 is 14 amino acids long. Germline values: CDR1 SGHRS, CDR2 YFSETQ. The CDR3 region has the DNA TGCGCCAGCGATTCCGGGACAGCGAACACTGAAGCTTTCTTT. This gives the protein CASDSGTANTEAFF.

This clonotype was counted at least ten times. The V and J genes are TRBV5-1 and TRBJ2-2; D unclear. The CDR3 runs to 16 residues. The germline CDR1 and CDR2 sequences are SGHRS and YFSETQ. V lost 0 bases and J lost 1, with 10 bases in between. The CDR3 protein is CASSLEAVLNTGELFF. CDR3 nucleotide sequence: TGCGCCAGCAGCTTGGAAGCAGTCTTGAACACCGGGGAGCTGTTTTTT.

This clonotype has at least ten counts. The chain uses TRBV12-3 or TRBV12-4 and TRBJ1-5, with TRBD1 identical over 7 bases. V trimming: 3 bases; J trimming: 5 bases; junction bases outside the gene matches: 7. The CDR3 contains 15 residues. Written as DNA, the CDR3 is TGTGCCAGCAGTTTTGGCCGACAGGGTCATCAGCCCCAGCATTTT. Protein product: CASSFGRQGHQPQHF.

V gene TRBV5-6 combines with J gene TRBJ1-6; D ambiguous. This CDR3 has 12 amino acids. V lost 0 bases and J 8 bases, leaving 3 bases between the germline ends. CDR1 is SGHDT, CDR2 YYEEEE, per germline. CDR3: CASSLVDSPLHF. The CDR3 coding sequence is TGTGCCAGCAGCTTGGTCGATTCACCCCTCCACTTT.

This clonotype was detected only a few times. This chain connects TRBV18 to TRBJ1-1; TRBD1 agrees at 7 bases. Germline-derived CDR1 and CDR2 are KGHSH and LQKENI. The CDR3 sequence is 15 residues long. J was trimmed by 4 bases and V by 6 bases; bases with no gene match: 11. The CDR3 protein is CASSSEGAGGTEAFF. The CDR3 DNA reads TGTGCCAGCTCGTCAGAAGGGGCAGGGGGCACTGAAGCTTTCTTT.

This clonotype has just a few counts. This rearrangement joins TRBV11-2 to TRBJ1-4; a weak D match, TRBD1 (5 bases). V was shortened by 1 base and J by 4 bases, with 7 bases between the two germline ends. This CDR3 has 14 residues. Germline V CDR1 and CDR2: SGHAT, FQNNGV. Here the CDR3 DNA reads TGTGCCAGCAGCTTAGGGGGGTTTAATGAAAAACTGTTTTTT. Translating it yields CASSLGGFNEKLFF.

The rearrangement joins TRBV25-1 to TRBJ2-3; D is possibly TRBD1 or TRBD2 (5 bases each). The CDR3 length is 15 residues. Looked up from germline, CDR1 is MGHDK and CDR2 is SYGVNS. The V end was cut by 5 bases, the J end by 7 bases, with 19 bases between. CDR3 nucleotides: TGTGCCAGCAGTCCCGGGTCAGGGAGTAGAAATACGCAGTATTTT. Translating gives CASSPGSGSRNTQYF.

This clonotype was detected many times. This chain uses TRBV5-1 with TRBJ2-7; 14 bases align to TRBD2. CDR3 length: 19 amino acids. V was clipped by 4 bases and J by 0 bases; unmatched bases: 12. Germline CDR1 SGHRS, CDR2 YFSETQ. CDR3 nucleotide sequence: TGCGCCAGCAGCGACGACGGGACTAGCGGGAGAGTTTACTCCTACGAGCAGTACTTC. Encoded protein: CASSDDGTSGRVYSYEQYF. Looking up the rest from reference TRBV5-1 and TRBJ2-7 gives the full variable domain: KAGVTQTPRYLIKTRGQQVTLSCSPISGHRSVSWYQQTPGQGLQFLFEYFSETQRNKGNFPGRFSGRQFSNSRSEMNVSTLELGDSALYLCASSDDGTSGRVYSYEQYFGPGTRLTVT.

This clonotype was counted ten times or more. V usage is TRBV5-1 and J usage is TRBJ2-2, with 8 bases matching TRBD1. This CDR3 is built from 16 residues. V lost 0 bases to trimming and J lost 5 bases; unmatched junction nucleotides: 6. CDR1 and CDR2 from the germline V gene are SGHRS and YFSETQ. DNA for the CDR3: TGCGCCAGCAGCTTGGCCCCGGACAGGGCGACCGGGGAGCTGTTTTTT. Translated: CASSLAPDRATGELFF.